These T cell receptor beta chains were read from a single sample in a study of blood T cell repertoires in COVID-19. Clones were sequenced by immunoSEQ multiplex PCR, and TCRdb holds only the in-frame ones, with some missing. The sample consists of roughly 130,000 clones, about 87% of them appearing once. The sequenced sample was peripheral blood. Every receptor here comes from a man aged 60 to 75 with active or convalescent COVID-19. The CDR3 runs from the conserved cysteine through the conserved F or W. D genes are given only for firm matches. A clone size is listed for some rows: how often the clone was seen (once, few, many), or a class if it is expanded.

j_gene: TRBJ2-5
d_gene: NA
v_gene: TRBV18
abundance: NA
CDR3aa: CASSPRAQGGETQYF
CDR3nt: TGTGCCAGCTCACCACGCGCCCAGGGTGGAGAGACCCAGTACTTC

j_gene: TRBJ2-1
d_gene: TRBD2
v_gene: TRBV16
abundance: NA
CDR3aa: CASSPLGGLAGGSSYNEQFF
CDR3nt: TGTGCCAGCAGCCCCCTCGGGGGGCTAGCGGGAGGGAGCTCCTACAATGAGCAGTTCTTC

j_gene: TRBJ1-2
d_gene: NA
v_gene: TRBV29-1
abundance: once
CDR3aa: CSVRTDPNYGYTF
CDR3nt: TGCAGCGTTCGGACAGACCCTAACTATGGCTACACCTTC

j_gene: TRBJ2-7
d_gene: TRBD2
v_gene: TRBV7-9
abundance: NA
CDR3aa: CASSLGPRGEHEQYF
CDR3nt: TGTGCCAGCAGCTTAGGCCCTCGGGGGGAGCACGAGCAGTACTTC

j_gene: TRBJ2-2
d_gene: NA
v_gene: TRBV7-9
abundance: NA
CDR3aa: CASSLSGETGELFF
CDR3nt: TGTGCCAGCAGCTTAAGTGGTGAGACCGGGGAGCTGTTTTTT

j_gene: TRBJ2-1
d_gene: TRBD1
v_gene: TRBV3-1/TRBV3-2
abundance: NA
CDR3aa: CASSPLADRGMVQFF
CDR3nt: TGTGCCAGCAGCCCCCTGGCGGACAGGGGGATGGTGCAGTTCTTC

j_gene: TRBJ2-5
d_gene: TRBD2
v_gene: TRBV4-2
abundance: NA
CDR3aa: CASSQDGGRVETQYF
CDR3nt: TGTGCCAGCAGCCAAGACGGCGGGAGAGTCGAGACCCAGTACTTC

j_gene: TRBJ1-1
d_gene: TRBD1
v_gene: TRBV6-5
abundance: NA
CDR3aa: CASRETGAMNTEAFF
CDR3nt: TGTGCCAGCAGGGAGACAGGGGCCATGAACACTGAAGCTTTCTTT

j_gene: TRBJ1-6
d_gene: TRBD1
v_gene: TRBV27
abundance: NA
CDR3aa: CASSPRQGIVNSPLHF
CDR3nt: TGTGCCAGCAGTCCCCGACAGGGAATAGTTAATTCACCCCTCCACTTT

j_gene: TRBJ2-2
d_gene: NA
v_gene: TRBV7-3
abundance: NA
CDR3aa: CASSLLSGTNTGELFF
CDR3nt: TGTGCCAGCAGCTTATTGAGCGGTACGAACACCGGGGAGCTGTTTTTT

j_gene: TRBJ1-5
d_gene: TRBD1
v_gene: TRBV19
abundance: NA
CDR3aa: CASKYGTGYSNQPQHF
CDR3nt: TGTGCCAGTAAATATGGGACAGGGTATAGCAATCAGCCCCAGCATTTT

j_gene: TRBJ2-1
d_gene: TRBD2
v_gene: TRBV18
abundance: NA
CDR3aa: CASSTELAGGFNEQFF
CDR3nt: TGTGCCAGCTCAACCGAACTAGCGGGAGGCTTCAATGAGCAGTTCTTC

j_gene: TRBJ2-4
d_gene: TRBD2
v_gene: TRBV27
abundance: NA
CDR3aa: CASRRSGSGNIQYF
CDR3nt: TGTGCCAGCAGACGTAGCGGGAGTGGGAACATTCAGTACTTC

j_gene: TRBJ2-3
d_gene: TRBD2
v_gene: TRBV7-9
abundance: NA
CDR3aa: CASSIRLAGAVDTQYF
CDR3nt: TGTGCCAGCAGCATCAGACTAGCGGGAGCGGTAGATACGCAGTATTTT

j_gene: TRBJ2-3
d_gene: NA
v_gene: TRBV3-1/TRBV3-2
abundance: NA
CDR3aa: CASSQDAPGDTQYF
CDR3nt: TGTGCCAGCAGCCAAGATGCCCCGGGGGATACGCAGTATTTT

j_gene: TRBJ1-3
d_gene: TRBD1
v_gene: TRBV30
abundance: NA
CDR3aa: CAWSVLRGLAGNTIYF
CDR3nt: TGTGCCTGGAGTGTACTTAGGGGGCTAGCTGGAAACACCATATATTTT

j_gene: TRBJ1-6
d_gene: TRBD1
v_gene: TRBV5-1
abundance: NA
CDR3aa: CASSLVQGFGNSPLHF
CDR3nt: TGCGCCAGCAGCTTGGTACAGGGGTTTGGTAATTCACCCCTCCACTTT

j_gene: TRBJ1-5
d_gene: NA
v_gene: TRBV12-3/TRBV12-4
abundance: NA
CDR3aa: CASSPQGFQPQHF
CDR3nt: TGTGCCAGCAGCCCACAGGGTTTTCAGCCCCAGCATTTT

j_gene: TRBJ2-1
d_gene: TRBD2
v_gene: TRBV5-1
abundance: NA
CDR3aa: CASSLGLAGDGVEQFF
CDR3nt: TGCGCCAGCAGCTTGGGACTAGCGGGAGATGGAGTTGAGCAGTTCTTC